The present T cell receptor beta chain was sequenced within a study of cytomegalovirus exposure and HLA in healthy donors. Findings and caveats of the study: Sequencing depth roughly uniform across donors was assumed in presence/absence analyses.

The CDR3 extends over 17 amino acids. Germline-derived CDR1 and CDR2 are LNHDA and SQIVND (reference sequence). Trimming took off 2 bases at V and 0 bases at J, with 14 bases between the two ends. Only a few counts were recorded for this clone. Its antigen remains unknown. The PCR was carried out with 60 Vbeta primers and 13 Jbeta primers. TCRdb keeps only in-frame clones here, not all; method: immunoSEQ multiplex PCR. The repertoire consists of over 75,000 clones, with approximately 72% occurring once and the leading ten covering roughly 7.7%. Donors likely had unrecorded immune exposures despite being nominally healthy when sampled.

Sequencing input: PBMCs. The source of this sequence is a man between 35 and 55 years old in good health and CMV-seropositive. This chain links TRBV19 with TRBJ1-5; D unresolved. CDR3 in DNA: TGTGCCAGTAGTATAACATACAGTGCTTATAGCAATCAGCCCCAGCATTTT. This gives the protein CASSITYSAYSNQPQHF.